This TCR beta chain was identified during a study of shared clonotypes between healthy human individuals. Sequenced by immunoSEQ multiplex PCR; TCRdb stores in-frame clones only, minus some. The table has 2,500,000 or so clones, 92% seen once. Sequencing was done on a sample of naive CD4+ T cells from PBMCs. The subset here: CD45RA+ positively selected. The sequence derives from a man aged 18 to 29 in good health. Some clones in this sample may be carry-over from other donors' samples.

CDR3 DNA sequence: TGTGCCATCAGTCCGGGACCCGCCGGGGAGACCCAGTACTTC. This translates into CAISPGPAGETQYF. This chain connects TRBV10-3 to TRBJ2-5; D assignment may be TRBD1 or TRBD2 (5 bases each). The CDR3 has 14 residues. CDR1 and CDR2 (germline): ENHRY, SYGVKD. V was pared by 5 bases and J by 5 bases, with 15 bases between.